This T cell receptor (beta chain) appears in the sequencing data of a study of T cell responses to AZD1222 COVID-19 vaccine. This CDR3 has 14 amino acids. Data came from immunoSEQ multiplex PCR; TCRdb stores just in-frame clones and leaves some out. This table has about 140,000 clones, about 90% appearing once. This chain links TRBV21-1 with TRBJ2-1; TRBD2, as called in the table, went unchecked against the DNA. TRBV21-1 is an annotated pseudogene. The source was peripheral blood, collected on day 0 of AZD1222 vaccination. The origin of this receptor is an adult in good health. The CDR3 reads CASSKVERVNEQFF. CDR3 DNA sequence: TGTGCCAGCAGCAAAGTGGAGAGGGTCAATGAGCAGTTCTTC.